The 4 T cell receptor beta chains given below trace back to one sample, sequenced in a study of T-cell reconstitution after alpha-beta-depleted transplantation in children. A TCRbeta library incorporating unique molecular identifiers was prepared. Via MiXCR, TCRdb re-called the PCR reads, giving one row per CDR3 protein. The sample includes 330,000 or so distinct CDR3 sequences, 9% to 12% seen only once; the top ten take about 2.3%. This sample comprised PBMCs from the stem cell graft donor, obtained from the stem cell graft. Receptors originate from a human donor who donated a stem cell graft to a child with acute lymphoblastic leukemia.

The V call is TRBV7-8, the J call TRBJ2-7; 9 bases match TRBD2. The V segment lost 10 bases and the J segment 5 bases; nucleotides outside the gene matches: 12. CDR1 SGHVS and CDR2 FQNEAQ come from the germline V gene. This CDR3 is 14 amino acids long. This CDR3 is CATWGREGGHEQYF. The CDR3 nucleotides are TGTGCCACCTGGGGGCGGGAGGGCGGACACGAGCAGTACTTC.

This chain links TRBV12-3 or TRBV12-4 with TRBJ1-1; maybe TRBD1 (5 bases). V was pared by 0 bases and J by 6 bases, with 8 bases between. The CDR3 runs to 13 residues. The CDR3 DNA reads TGTGCCAGCAGTTTAGCGCTAGGGGCTGAAGCTTTCTTT. It encodes CASSLALGAEAFF.

This clonotype was counted between two and nine times. The V gene is TRBV4-3, the J gene TRBJ2-6; 8 nucleotides match TRBD1. Unmatched junction bases numbered 5, after V lost 0 bases and J lost 1 base. CDR3 length: 18 residues. Per germline, CDR1 LGHNA and CDR2 YSLEER. CDR3 sequence (DNA): TGCGCCAGCAGCCAAGAGGGACAGGAGATATCTGGGGCCAACGTCCTGACTTTC. Protein: CASSQEGQEISGANVLTF.

A few counts support this clonotype. The rearrangement uses TRBV24-1 and TRBJ2-1; weak D call: TRBD1 (7 bases). V was pared by 6 bases and J by 6 bases, with 14 bases between. The germline V gene has CDR1 KGHDR and CDR2 SFDVKD. CDR3 length: 14 amino acids. CDR3 amino acids: CATSSGQGGNEQFF. CDR3 in DNA: TGTGCCACCAGTTCTGGTCAGGGGGGCAATGAGCAGTTCTTC.